These 9 T cell receptor beta chains were sequenced from one sample in a study of shared clonotypes between healthy human individuals. Data came from immunoSEQ multiplex PCR; TCRdb stores just in-frame clones and leaves some out. The repertoire has 200,000 to 250,000 clones, under 80% of them found once; the top ten carry approximately 12%. Material for sequencing was memory CD4+ T cells sorted from blood. The sample's subset: CD45RA-negative fraction. All receptors derive from a man in his thirties or forties in good health.

The V gene is TRBV28, the J gene TRBJ1-1; D is perhaps TRBD1 (6 bases). The CDR3 consists of 13 residues. Germline loops: CDR1 MDHEN, CDR2 SYDVKM. V was clipped by 7 bases and J by 3 bases, with 12 bases between them. CDR3 sequence reads: CASIPGQDTEAFF. The DNA of the CDR3 is TGTGCCAGCATCCCGGGACAAGACACTGAAGCTTTCTTT.

This rearrangement joins TRBV5-1 to TRBJ2-7; 7 bases match TRBD1. The V gene end was trimmed by 5 bases and the J gene end by 6 bases; junction bases not matched to a gene: 8. CDR1 is SGHRS and CDR2 is YFSETQ in the germline V gene. The CDR3 sequence is 13 residues long. Here the CDR3 DNA reads TGCGCCAGCAGTTTAGGGACAGCGTCCGAGCAGTACTTC. Its protein is CASSLGTASEQYF.

The chain carries TRBV7-3 and TRBJ1-2; TRBD1 agrees at 8 bases. The CDR3 runs to 12 residues. V shed 5 bases, J shed 14 bases, and the junction held 10 bases outside the gene matches. Germline V gene sequence: CDR1 SGHTA, CDR2 FQGTGA. CDR3 in DNA: TGTGCCAGCAGCAACAACCAGGGGGCTAGAACCTTC. Translation gives CASSNNQGARTF.

V is TRBV5-4 and J is TRBJ1-1; 7 bases are a match to TRBD1. Trimming took 4 bases from V and 9 from J; bases not matched to a gene: 9. The CDR3 is 13 amino acids. Per germline, CDR1 SGHNT and CDR2 YYREEE (reference sequence). The CDR3 is CASSRWDRKKAFF. The DNA of the CDR3 is TGTGCCAGCAGCAGGTGGGACAGAAAAAAAGCTTTCTTT.

The chain recombines TRBV6-6 with TRBJ2-1; the match to TRBD2 covers 9 bases. After removal of 0 bases from V and 7 bases from J, the junction contained 4 bases not matched to a gene. The CDR3 totals 15 residues. Germline V CDR1 and CDR2: MNHNY, SVGAGI (reference sequence). CDR3 sequence reads: CASSYSVAGENEQFF. CDR3 nucleotides: TGTGCCAGCAGTTACTCAGTAGCGGGAGAAAATGAGCAGTTCTTC.

V usage is TRBV25-1 and J usage is TRBJ2-2; TRBD2 matches 14 bases. Germline values: CDR1 MGHDK, CDR2 SYGVNS. V lost 4 bases, J lost 6 bases, and 4 bases stayed unmatched. This CDR3 region has 16 residues. The CDR3 loop is CASSVTSGRGAGELFF. Here the CDR3 DNA reads TGTGCCAGCAGTGTGACTAGCGGGAGGGGAGCCGGGGAGCTGTTTTTT.

This sequence joins TRBV15 and TRBJ2-3; the match to TRBD1 covers 7 bases. The germline V gene has CDR1 LNHNV and CDR2 YYDKDF (reference sequence). V gave up 1 base and J gave up 0 bases; unmatched junction bases: 4. There are 16 residues in the CDR3. The CDR3 nucleotides read TGTGCCACCAGCAGAGGACAGGGAGCTAGCACAGATACGCAGTATTTT. The encoded protein is CATSRGQGASTDTQYF.

A few counts support this clone. The rearrangement joins TRBV5-4 to TRBJ2-3; 9 nucleotides agree with TRBD1. Germline values: CDR1 SGHNT, CDR2 YYREEE (reference sequence). J gave up 5 bases and V 4 bases, and 5 bases lay outside the gene matches. The CDR3 length is 14 residues. Here the CDR3 reads CASSLQGAGDTQYF. CDR3 coding DNA: TGTGCCAGCAGCCTACAGGGGGCGGGAGATACGCAGTATTTT.

This chain's CDR3 is CASSLAPRLTGTDTQYF. The CDR3 DNA sequence: TGTGCCAGCAGCTTGGCCCCGCGTCTAACTGGCACAGATACGCAGTATTTT. The chain joins TRBV5-5 to TRBJ2-3; D gene ambiguous. Between the trimmed V and J ends, which lost 0 bases and 1 base, there was a span of 15 bases. The CDR3 extends over 17 amino acids. Germline lookup yields CDR1 SGHKS and CDR2 YYEKEE (reference sequence).